Sequencing of this TCR beta chain was carried out in a study of beta chain features in type 1 diabetes. Notes on the study in general: A definitive answer on HLA type influencing TCRB rearrangement was not reached here. Researchers report that Type 1 diabetes patients had moderately but significantly shorter TCRB CDR3s across all four CD4+ subsets.

The investigators reverse transcribed all of the isolated RNA, so they sequenced expressed TCRB transcripts. TCRdb's copy holds only in-frame clones and misses some; the assay was immunoSEQ multiplex PCR. The data show approximately 70,000 clones, almost 50% seen once. About this clone itself: The antigen remains undetermined.

From germline, CDR1 is SGHRS and CDR2 YFSETQ. This CDR3 contains 13 residues. V was trimmed by 4 bases and J by 4 bases, leaving 9 bases between them. This clonotype originated in a man under 40 with type 1 diabetes. What was sequenced was central memory CD4+ T cells from blood. The chain couples TRBV5-1 to TRBJ1-5; D gene unclear. For the CDR3, the DNA is TGCGCCAGCAGCCGGGGAGTTAATCAGCCCCAGCATTTT. This encodes CASSRGVNQPQHF.